Listed here are 23 T cell receptor beta chains from one sample, sequenced in a study of chemoradiotherapy in HPV16-positive cancers. TCRdb's table, derived via immunoSEQ multiplex PCR, lists solely in-frame clones and lacks some. Here the sample spans 1,400 to 1,500 clones, 85% to 95% being singletons. Sequencing used tumor tissue, obtained from a patient who underwent chemoradiotherapy. Every receptor here comes from a human donor with HPV-associated anogenital cancer.

This chain joins TRBV18 and TRBJ1-2; 8 bases agree with TRBD1. Germline V gene data show CDR1 as KGHSH and CDR2 as LQKENI. The CDR3 loop spans 15 amino acids. Unmatched junction bases numbered 5, after V lost 3 bases and J lost 2 bases. CDR3 nucleotide sequence: TGTGCCAGCTCACCGACAGGGGACCTCAACTATGGCTACACCTTC. This gives the protein CASSPTGDLNYGYTF.

This sequence joins TRBV13 and TRBJ1-3; TRBD1 is a possible D gene (5 bases). Deletions cut 2 bases from V and 3 bases from J, with 8 bases between. The V gene's germline CDR1 is PRHDT and CDR2 FYEKMQ (reference sequence). CDR3 length: 14 residues. The CDR3 bases are TGTGCCAGCAGCTTATTCGGGGGTGGAAACACCATATATTTT. Residues: CASSLFGGGNTIYF.

The chain carries TRBV9 and TRBJ1-2; D perhaps matches TRBD1 (6 bases). The germline CDR1 and CDR2 sequences are SGDLS and YYNGEE. The CDR3 extends over 15 amino acids. V lost 4 bases, J lost 5 bases, and 18 bases lay in between. The CDR3 loop reads CASSISGVRGYGYTF. CDR3 DNA: TGTGCCAGCAGCATCTCCGGGGTCAGGGGATATGGCTACACCTTC.

This clone was counted a single time. The chain couples TRBV7-3 to TRBJ2-3, with a weak D call TRBD2 (7 bases). This CDR3 is built from 14 residues. CDR1 SGHTA and CDR2 FQGTGA come from the germline V gene. Trimming stripped 6 bases from V and 4 bases from J, with 14 bases between. CDR3: CASRKGGEADTQYF. As DNA, the CDR3 is TGTGCCAGCAGGAAAGGGGGGGAAGCAGATACGCAGTATTTT.

This chain joins TRBV2 and TRBJ2-1; 13 nucleotides match TRBD2. With 8 bases clipped from V and 0 bases from J, the junction kept 10 bases outside the gene matches. The CDR3 loop spans 18 amino acids. Per germline, CDR1 SNHLY and CDR2 FYNNEI. CDR3 coding DNA: TGTGCCAGCCGACAGGGACTAGCGGGACCGAGCTCCTACAATGAGCAGTTCTTC. The encoded protein is CASRQGLAGPSSYNEQFF.

The chain combines TRBV5-1 with TRBJ1-2; 8 nucleotides match TRBD1. The length of the CDR3 is 15 residues. The germline gives CDR1 SGHRS, CDR2 YFSETQ. After removal of 3 bases from V and 10 bases from J, the junction contained 14 bases not matched to a gene. The CDR3 nucleotides are TGCGCCAGCAGCTCGCGGACAGGGTCGGTACAACCCTACACCTTC. Its translation: CASSSRTGSVQPYTF.

This sequence joins TRBV27 and TRBJ2-1; TRBD2 is a possible D gene (6 bases). V was pared by 6 bases and J by 7 bases, with 25 bases between. CDR1 is MNHEY, CDR2 SMNVEV, per germline (reference sequence). The CDR3 length is 17 residues. CDR3 protein: CASSPPERFGGPNEQFF. DNA of the CDR3: TGTGCCAGCAGCCCCCCGGAGAGGTTCGGAGGGCCGAATGAGCAGTTCTTC.

The table lists this clone with a count of one. V and J are TRBV28 and TRBJ1-1; the D is unclear. Trimming stripped 8 bases from V and 1 base from J, with 11 bases between. CDR3 length equals 13 residues. In germline, CDR1 is MDHEN, CDR2 SYDVKM. This CDR3 reads CASFSVANTEAFF. CDR3 DNA sequence: TGTGCCAGCTTCAGCGTCGCGAACACTGAAGCTTTCTTT.

The chain has TRBV4-1 and TRBJ1-1; 11 bases line up with TRBD1. V lost 0 bases to trimming and J lost 4 bases; unmatched junction nucleotides: 7. CDR1 and CDR2 (germline): MGHRA, YSYEKL. The CDR3 has 17 residues. CDR3 sequence reads: CASSQEAQGQGATEAFF. The CDR3 DNA follows: TGCGCCAGCAGCCAAGAAGCTCAAGGACAGGGGGCCACTGAAGCTTTCTTT.

V gene TRBV18 combines with J gene TRBJ2-1; D perhaps matches TRBD2 (6 bases). The V and J ends lost 3 bases and 6 bases respectively, with 15 bases between them. Germline V gene sequence: CDR1 KGHSH, CDR2 LQKENI. This CDR3 has 15 amino acids. CDR3 nucleotides: TGTGCCAGCTCACCTAATTTCCAGGGAGGCAATGAGCAGTTCTTC. Its protein is CASSPNFQGGNEQFF.

The gene calls are TRBV4-1 and TRBJ1-2; D gene ambiguous. The germline V gene encodes CDR1 MGHRA and CDR2 YSYEKL. The CDR3 is 15 amino acids. The germline V and J ends were trimmed by 0 bases and 0 bases, with 8 bases remaining between them. CDR3 in DNA: TGCGCCAGCAGCCAAGATTTTTGGACTAACTATGGCTACACCTTC. This encodes CASSQDFWTNYGYTF.

This chain connects TRBV7-9 to TRBJ1-1; unclear D gene. The CDR3 contains 14 residues. Trimming shortened V by 2 bases and J by 1 base, and 8 bases separated the two germline ends. Per germline, CDR1 SEHNR and CDR2 FQNEAQ (reference sequence). The CDR3 nucleotides are TGTGCCAGCAGCTTATCATGGGGGAACACTGAAGCTTTCTTT. This sequence encodes CASSLSWGNTEAFF.

CDR3 region: CASSRRRENEQFF. Written as DNA, the CDR3 is TGTGCCAGCAGCCGTAGACGGGAGAATGAGCAGTTCTTC. The chain carries TRBV7-2 and TRBJ2-1, with a weak D call TRBD2 (6 bases). The V and J ends lost 5 bases and 7 bases respectively, with 12 bases between them. Germline V gives CDR1 SGHTA, CDR2 FQGNSA. This CDR3 contains 13 residues.

The gene calls are TRBV14 and TRBJ2-5; D remains ambiguous. The ends were cut back, 0 bases at V and 4 bases at J, with 9 bases in the middle. The V gene's germline CDR1 is SGHDN and CDR2 FVKESK. CDR3 length: 14 residues. CDR3 residues: CASSQDRQAETQYF. The DNA for the CDR3 is TGTGCCAGCAGCCAAGATAGGCAGGCAGAGACCCAGTACTTC.

V is TRBV4-3 and J is TRBJ1-1; 8 bases are a match to TRBD1. Germline V lookup: CDR1 LGHNA, CDR2 YSLEER. This CDR3 contains 16 residues. Losses at the gene ends were 0 bases for V and 8 bases for J; bases not matched to a gene: 11. CDR3 residues: CASSQEWDRPRSEAFF. CDR3 nucleotide sequence: TGCGCCAGCAGCCAAGAATGGGACAGGCCTCGATCCGAAGCTTTCTTT.

The V call is TRBV6-4, the J call TRBJ1-5; no firm D call. The CDR3 is 15 residues long. From germline, CDR1 is MRHNA and CDR2 SNTAGT. Trimming pared 3 bases from V and 0 bases from J, leaving 9 bases between. The CDR3 nucleotides read TGTGCCAGCAGTGAAAGACCATATAGCAATCAGCCCCAGCATTTT. Translating it yields CASSERPYSNQPQHF.

Here the CDR3 reads CASSSDWSSYGYTF. CDR3 DNA sequence: TGTGCCAGCAGCTCGGACTGGAGCTCATATGGCTACACCTTC. The chain recombines TRBV7-2 with TRBJ1-2; unclear D gene. The CDR3 is made up of 14 amino acids. Trimming stripped 4 bases from V and 5 bases from J, with 14 bases between. Germline V gene lookup returns CDR1 SGHTA and CDR2 FQGNSA.

This clone was seen only once. The rearrangement joins TRBV6-1 to TRBJ2-2, with 7 bases that match TRBD1. From germline, CDR1 is MNHNS and CDR2 SASEGT. The length of the CDR3 is 15 residues. Trimming removed 4 bases from V and 6 bases from J; junction bases left unmatched: 8. CDR3 sequence: CASSAQGTLPGELFF. The CDR3 bases are TGTGCCAGCAGTGCACAGGGGACACTCCCCGGGGAGCTGTTTTTT.

J is TRBJ1-2 and V is TRBV2; possibly TRBD1 for D (5 bases). The CDR3 has 15 residues. V was cut by 4 bases and J by 3 bases, with 15 bases left in between. In germline, CDR1 is SNHLY, CDR2 FYNNEI. This CDR3 is CASSGLQPRDYGYTF. The CDR3 bases are TGTGCCAGCAGTGGCCTCCAGCCCAGGGACTATGGCTACACCTTC.

The V gene is TRBV12-5, the J gene TRBJ1-3; D may be TRBD1 (6 bases). This CDR3 region has 13 residues. V lost 1 base and J lost 7, with 8 bases in between. Per germline, CDR1 LGHNT and CDR2 FRNRAP. CDR3 loop: CASGLEGGNTIYF. The DNA of the CDR3 is TGTGCTAGTGGTTTGGAGGGGGGGAACACCATATATTTT.

The chain's CDR3 is CASSDLTVVVGRVKNIQYF. The CDR3 DNA reads TGTGCCAGCAGTGATTTAACGGTGGTAGTCGGGCGTGTGAAAAACATTCAGTACTTC. The chain combines TRBV6-1 with TRBJ2-4; D gene uncertain. There are 19 residues in the CDR3. The germline V gene has CDR1 MNHNS and CDR2 SASEGT. The germline V and J ends were trimmed by 3 bases and 4 bases, with 25 bases remaining between them.

The chain is built from TRBV7-8 and TRBJ1-5, with a possible D match to TRBD1 (6 bases). Germline V gene lookup returns CDR1 SGHVS and CDR2 FQNEAQ. V was pared by 5 bases and J by 5 bases, with 16 bases between. The CDR3 has 15 residues. DNA for the CDR3: TGTGCCAGCAGCCCAGGGACGGACAGATATCAGCCCCAGCATTTT. Amino acid sequence: CASSPGTDRYQPQHF.

This sequence joins TRBV28 and TRBJ2-5; weak D call: TRBD1 (5 bases). The V gene's germline CDR1 is MDHEN and CDR2 SYDVKM. The ends were cut back, 3 bases at V and 0 bases at J, with 8 bases in the middle. The CDR3 extends over 14 amino acids. Here the CDR3 reads CASSLMDNQETQYF. CDR3 coding DNA: TGTGCCAGCAGTTTGATGGACAACCAAGAGACCCAGTACTTC.